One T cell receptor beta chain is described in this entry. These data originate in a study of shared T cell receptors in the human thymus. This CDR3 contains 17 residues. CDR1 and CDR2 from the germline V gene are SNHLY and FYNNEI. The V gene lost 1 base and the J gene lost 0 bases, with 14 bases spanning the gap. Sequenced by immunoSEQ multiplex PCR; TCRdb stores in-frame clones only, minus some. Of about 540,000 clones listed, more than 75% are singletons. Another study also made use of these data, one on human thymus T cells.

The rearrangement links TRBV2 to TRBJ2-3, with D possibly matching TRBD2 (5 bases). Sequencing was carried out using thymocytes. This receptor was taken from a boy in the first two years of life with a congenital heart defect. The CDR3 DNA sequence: TGTGCCAGCAGTGAAGAGGCTAGCAGAACTAGCACAGATACGCAGTATTTT. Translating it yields CASSEEASRTSTDTQYF.